The 14 T cell receptor beta chains reported below all come from one sample, sequenced in a study of blood T cell repertoires in COVID-19. Using immunoSEQ multiplex PCR, the repertoire was profiled, and TCRdb retains in-frame clones only, with some absent. The table shows roughly 240,000 clones, with roughly 85% occurring only once. The sequenced sample was PBMCs or T cells enriched from blood (not recorded which). The receptors were sampled from a woman aged 45-60 years with acute COVID-19.

The chain combines TRBV5-1 with TRBJ1-2; 9 bases line up with TRBD1. The CDR3 is 14 residues long. V shed 6 bases, J shed 7 bases, and the junction held 10 bases outside the gene matches. Germline V gives CDR1 SGHRS, CDR2 YFSETQ. The DNA for the CDR3 is TGCGCCAGCACCTCGGACAGGGGCGGGGGTGGCTACACCTTC. Protein sequence: CASTSDRGGGGYTF.

The V gene is TRBV5-1, the J gene TRBJ2-1; D call uncertain. Per the germline V gene, CDR1 is SGHRS and CDR2 is YFSETQ. Trimming cost V 0 bases and J 8 bases, with 9 bases left between them. The CDR3 sequence is 13 residues long. Here the CDR3 reads CASSLASRDEQFF. The CDR3 DNA is TGCGCCAGCAGCTTGGCATCCCGGGATGAGCAGTTCTTC.

V usage is TRBV7-2 and J usage is TRBJ1-3; 7 positions agree with TRBD1. V lost 0 bases, J lost 4 bases, and 6 bases stayed unmatched. Germline-derived CDR1 and CDR2 are SGHTA and FQGNSA. The CDR3 sequence is 16 residues long. DNA for the CDR3: TGTGCCAGCAGCTTAGCTCCAGGGGGGCTCGGAAACACCATATATTTT. Translation gives CASSLAPGGLGNTIYF.

This chain connects TRBV10-2 to TRBJ1-1; tentative D call: TRBD1 (6 bases). The V gene's germline CDR1 is WSHSY and CDR2 SAAADI. V was pared by 6 bases and J by 6 bases, with 17 bases between. The CDR3 totals 14 residues. Here the CDR3 DNA reads TGCGCCAGCAGGGCGACAGGTTTTGGATCTGAAGCTTTCTTT. Translating gives CASRATGFGSEAFF.

This clone was recorded once. The CDR3 protein is CASSQVDSDTGELFF. CDR3 nucleotide sequence: TGCGCCAGCAGCCAAGTGGACAGCGACACCGGGGAGCTGTTTTTT. V is TRBV4-1 and J is TRBJ2-2; tentatively, D is TRBD1 (6 bases). From germline, CDR1 is MGHRA and CDR2 YSYEKL. The CDR3 covers 15 residues. The germline V and J ends were trimmed by 1 base and 3 bases, with 9 bases remaining between them.

The chain recombines TRBV12-3 or TRBV12-4 with TRBJ2-7; the D gene is possibly TRBD1 (5 bases). The CDR3 sequence is 12 residues long. V shed 4 bases and J shed 6 bases, with 10 bases lying between them. CDR3 DNA: TGTGCCAGCAGTTCCCTCACAGGCGAGCAGTACTTC. Translating gives CASSSLTGEQYF.

As regards this clone: Other DNA sequences within the sample encode an identical CDR3. The chain recombines TRBV3-1 (or the pseudogene TRBV3-2) with TRBJ1-1, with D uncertain. Trimming removed 0 bases at V and 5 bases at J, with 13 bases between. The germline V gene encodes CDR1 LGHDT and CDR2 YNNKEL (reference sequence). CDR3 size: 15 residues. DNA for the CDR3: TGTGCCAGCAGCCAAGACCCTGGAAGAGGGACTGAAGCTTTCTTT. The encoded protein is CASSQDPGRGTEAFF.

The chain recombines TRBV7-2 with TRBJ1-1, with unresolved D. The CDR3 consists of 16 residues. Germline V lookup: CDR1 SGHTA, CDR2 FQGNSA. V lost 4 bases to trimming and J lost 4 bases, with 19 bases between them. This CDR3 reads CASSSQPDSVGTEAFF. The CDR3, as DNA: TGTGCCAGCAGCTCTCAACCGGACTCAGTAGGCACTGAAGCTTTCTTT.

This clone occurred many times. The chain couples TRBV30 to TRBJ1-6; D is uncertain. V was pared by 5 bases and J by 7 bases, with 15 bases between. In germline, CDR1 is GTSNPN, CDR2 SVGIG (reference sequence). This CDR3 contains 14 residues. CDR3 residues: CAWGALGGNSPLHF. The CDR3 region has the DNA TGTGCCTGGGGTGCCCTGGGCGGGAATTCACCCCTCCACTTT.

This sequence joins TRBV7-2 and TRBJ1-1; weak D call: TRBD1 (5 bases). Trimming removed 7 bases from V and 4 bases from J, with 16 bases in between. The CDR3 spans 14 residues. CDR1 and CDR2 (germline): SGHTA, FQGNSA. The chain's CDR3 is CASTQKGWGTEAFF. The DNA for the CDR3 is TGTGCCAGCACCCAAAAGGGGTGGGGCACTGAAGCTTTCTTT.

This chain joins TRBV7-3 and TRBJ2-1, with TRBD2 matching over 10 bases. The CDR3 is made up of 15 amino acids. V was pared by 1 base and J by 7 bases, with 4 bases of the junction left unmatched. Germline assignment: CDR1 SGHTA and CDR2 FQGTGA. The CDR3 region is CASSLRLAGRNEQFF. CDR3 DNA: TGTGCCAGCAGCTTAAGACTAGCGGGCAGGAATGAGCAGTTCTTC.

Notes on this clone: The sample holds other DNA sequences that translate to the same CDR3. The genes are TRBV30 and TRBJ1-5; D not certain. Germline V gene data show CDR1 as GTSNPN and CDR2 as SVGIG (reference sequence). The CDR3 spans 15 residues. V was trimmed by 1 base and J by 4 bases, leaving 14 bases between them. The CDR3 region has the DNA TGTGCCTGGAGTGAGACTCTTGGAGGGAATCAGCCCCAGCATTTT. This gives the protein CAWSETLGGNQPQHF.

The chain has TRBV2 and TRBJ1-5, with 12 bases aligning to TRBD1. Germline trimming cut 6 bases from V and 2 bases from J; bases unmatched to any gene: 8. Germline CDR1 and CDR2: SNHLY and FYNNEI. The CDR3 covers 17 residues. CDR3 sequence (DNA): TGTGCCAGCAGCCGGGACAGGGGGCAAGGGGGCAATCAGCCCCAGCATTTT. It is translated as CASSRDRGQGGNQPQHF. Combining the CDR3 with reference TRBV2 and TRBJ1-5 gives the whole variable domain EPEVTQTPSHQVTQMGQEVILRCVPISNHLYFYWYRQILGQKVEFLVSFYNNEISEKSEIFDDQFSVERPDGSNFTLKIRSTKLEDSAMYFCASSRDRGQGGNQPQHFGDGTRLSIL.

The genes are TRBV7-2 and TRBJ2-1, with 7 bases fitting TRBD1. After removal of 2 bases from V and 7 bases from J, the junction contained 20 bases not matched to a gene. CDR3 length: 19 amino acids. The germline gives CDR1 SGHTA, CDR2 FQGNSA. CDR3 loop: CASSLRSRRGSLLWNEQFF. The CDR3 bases are TGTGCCAGCAGCTTAAGATCCCGCAGGGGGAGCTTACTCTGGAATGAGCAGTTCTTC.